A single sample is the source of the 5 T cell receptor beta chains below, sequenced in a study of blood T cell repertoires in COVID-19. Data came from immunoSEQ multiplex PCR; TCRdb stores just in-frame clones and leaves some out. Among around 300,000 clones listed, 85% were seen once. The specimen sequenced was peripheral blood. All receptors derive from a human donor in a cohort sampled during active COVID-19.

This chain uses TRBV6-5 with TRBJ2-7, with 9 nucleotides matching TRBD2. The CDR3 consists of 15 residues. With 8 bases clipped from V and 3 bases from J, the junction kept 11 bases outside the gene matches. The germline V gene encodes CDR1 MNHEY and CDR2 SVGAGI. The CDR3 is CASRVIAGVVYEQYF. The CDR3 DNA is TGTGCCAGCCGAGTTATAGCGGGAGTGGTCTACGAGCAGTACTTC.

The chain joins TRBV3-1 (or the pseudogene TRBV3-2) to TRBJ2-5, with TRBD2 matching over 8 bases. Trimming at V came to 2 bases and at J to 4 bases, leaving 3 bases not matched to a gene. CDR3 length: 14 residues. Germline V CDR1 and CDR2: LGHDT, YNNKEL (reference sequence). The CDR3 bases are TGTGCCAGCAGCCAATCGGGGGGGCCAGAGACCCAGTACTTC. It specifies CASSQSGGPETQYF.

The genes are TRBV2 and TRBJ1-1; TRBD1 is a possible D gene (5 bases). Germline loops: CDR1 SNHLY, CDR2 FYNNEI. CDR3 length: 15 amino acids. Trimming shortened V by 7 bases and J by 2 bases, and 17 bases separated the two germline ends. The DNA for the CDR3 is TGTGCCAGCACCCTGACGCTCCAGGGCAACACTGAAGCTTTCTTT. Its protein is CASTLTLQGNTEAFF.

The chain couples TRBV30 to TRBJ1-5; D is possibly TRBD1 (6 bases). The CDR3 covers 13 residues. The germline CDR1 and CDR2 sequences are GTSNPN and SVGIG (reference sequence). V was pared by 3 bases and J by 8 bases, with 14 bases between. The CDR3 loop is CAWSSGTPKPQHF. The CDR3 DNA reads TGTGCCTGGAGCTCCGGGACACCTAAGCCCCAGCATTTT.

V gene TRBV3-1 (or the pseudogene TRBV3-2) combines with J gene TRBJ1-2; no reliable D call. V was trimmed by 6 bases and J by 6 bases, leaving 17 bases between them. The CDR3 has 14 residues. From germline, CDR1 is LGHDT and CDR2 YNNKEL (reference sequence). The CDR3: CASRAGLDVNGYTF. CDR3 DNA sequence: TGTGCCAGCAGAGCGGGTCTGGATGTGAATGGCTACACCTTC.